This T cell receptor (beta chain) was identified in a study of PD-1 blockade in classical Hodgkin lymphoma. About the research overall: Intravenous nivolumab at 3 mg/kg was given to patients every 2 weeks.

Germline trimming cut 2 bases from V and 1 base from J; bases unmatched to any gene: 7. Germline V gives CDR1 SGHVS, CDR2 FNYEAQ. This CDR3 spans 17 amino acids. Comment on this clone: The target antigen is unknown.

The table came from immunoSEQ multiplex PCR; TCRdb's copy has only in-frame clones and leaves some out. In the table there are tens of thousands of clones, around 90% of which are singletons. Study-wide points: Compared with baseline, CD4+ but not CD8+ TCR diversity had risen significantly by C4D1.

Time point described: cycle 4 day 1 (C4D1), after less than seven weeks of nivolumab. The patients all showed relapse after autologous stem cell transplantation, while their brentuximab vedotin exposure varied. Complete response, partial response or progressive disease was each patient's best response. The receptor was isolated from a human donor with classical Hodgkin lymphoma. This specimen was peripheral blood mononuclear cells (PBMCs), taken before the fourth cycle of nivolumab. The chain recombines TRBV7-6 with TRBJ2-1; 8 bases align to TRBD2. The chain's CDR3 is CASSLLGRGASYNEQFF. DNA for the CDR3: TGTGCCAGCAGCTTATTGGGGCGGGGGGCGTCCTACAATGAGCAGTTCTTC.